Listed below are T cell receptor beta chains from one sample, sequenced in a study of cytotoxic CD8 clonotypes in ibrutinib-treated CLL. Assay: immunoSEQ multiplex PCR; the TCRdb copy retains only in-frame clones and omits some. Among more than 85,000 clones listed, 60% to 80% were seen once. This specimen consisted of PBMCs, obtained after 12 months of ibrutinib treatment. Receptors were obtained from a human donor with chronic lymphocytic leukemia. Both conserved end residues are part of each CDR3. A D gene is named only where the DNA matches it firmly. Size values are once, few and many counts, or a class for expanded clones, and some rows have none.

j_call | clone_size | v_call | d_call | cdr3_aa | cdr3_nt
TRBJ2-2 | NA | TRBV10-2 | NA | CATIPRGNAGELFF | TGCGCCACAATACCGAGGGGGAACGCCGGGGAGCTGTTTTTT
TRBJ2-1 | once | TRBV18 | TRBD2 | CASSPLSGGDNEQFF | TGTGCCAGCTCACCACTTAGCGGGGGGGATAATGAGCAGTTCTTC
TRBJ1-1 | NA | TRBV11-3 | NA | CASSLRGEAFF | TGTGCCAGCAGCTTACGGGGGGAAGCTTTCTTT
TRBJ2-7 | many | TRBV11-2 | NA | CASSLKGLAESYEQYF | TGTGCCAGCAGCTTAAAGGGGTTAGCGGAGTCCTACGAGCAGTACTTC
TRBJ1-1 | once | TRBV27 | NA | CASSLSRTVEAFF | TGTGCCAGCAGTTTGAGCCGGACCGTTGAAGCTTTCTTT
TRBJ1-4 | NA | TRBV30 | NA | CAWSVRGTATNEKLFF | TGTGCCTGGAGTGTACGGGGGACTGCAACTAATGAAAAACTGTTTTTT
TRBJ2-7 | NA | TRBV7-3 | NA | CASSSPGLALSYEQYF | TGTGCCAGCAGCTCCCCCGGGCTGGCTCTCTCCTACGAGCAGTACTTC
TRBJ1-4 | NA | TRBV15 | NA | CATSSYVGEKLFF | TGTGCCACCAGCTCGTACGTTGGTGAAAAACTGTTTTTT
TRBJ2-5 | NA | TRBV7-3 | TRBD2 | CASSLFGGYQETQYF | TGTGCCAGCAGCTTATTCGGGGGGTACCAAGAGACCCAGTACTTC
TRBJ1-1 | NA | TRBV10-3 | TRBD1 | CAISETGGTEAFF | TGTGCCATCAGTGAAACAGGGGGCACTGAAGCTTTCTTT
TRBJ1-1 | NA | TRBV12-5 | NA | CASGRLTLNTEAFF | TGTGCTAGTGGTCGCTTGACATTGAACACTGAAGCTTTCTTT
TRBJ2-1 | NA | TRBV10-3 | NA | CAISDGRDTYNEQFF | TGTGCCATCAGTGATGGACGGGATACCTACAATGAGCAGTTCTTC
TRBJ2-2 | NA | TRBV7-3 | NA | CASSFEGITGELFF | TGTGCCAGCAGCTTCGAGGGGATAACCGGGGAGCTGTTTTTT
TRBJ1-4 | few | TRBV18 | TRBD1 | CASSPAGGTTNEKLFF | TGTGCCAGCTCACCGGCAGGGGGAACAACTAATGAAAAACTGTTTTTT
TRBJ2-7 | NA | TRBV6-5 | TRBD2 | CASSVTWGGTYEQYF | TGTGCCAGCAGTGTGACGTGGGGAGGGACCTACGAGCAGTACTTC
TRBJ1-4 | NA | TRBV4-2 | NA | CASSQEGNTGSEKLFF | TGTGCCAGCAGCCAAGAAGGGAATACAGGGAGTGAAAAACTGTTTTTT
TRBJ2-7 | NA | TRBV13 | NA | CASRPSGRSSYEQYF | TGTGCCAGCAGGCCCTCGGGACGCAGCTCCTACGAGCAGTACTTC
TRBJ2-7 | NA | TRBV5-4 | TRBD1 | CASSLGSGTGDEQYF | TGTGCCAGCAGCTTGGGTTCTGGGACAGGGGACGAGCAGTACTTC
TRBJ2-7 | NA | TRBV30 | NA | CAWKLAGYEQYF | TGTGCCTGGAAGTTGGCCGGCTACGAGCAGTACTTC
TRBJ1-2 | NA | TRBV27 | TRBD1 | CASSISWTGNYGYTF | TGTGCCAGCAGCATTTCGTGGACAGGGAACTATGGCTACACCTTC
TRBJ2-6 | NA | TRBV9 | NA | CASPGGVSGANVLTF | TGTGCCAGCCCCGGGGGAGTGAGCGGGGCCAACGTCCTGACTTTC
TRBJ1-1 | NA | TRBV5-1 | NA | CASSLPPQGNTEAFF | TGCGCCAGCAGCTTGCCCCCACAGGGGAACACTGAAGCTTTCTTT